This passage covers 18 T cell receptor beta chains from one sample sequenced in a study of control samples from healthy donors and cancer patients. Some clones are missing from TCRdb's copy, which holds only in-frame ones; the method was immunoSEQ multiplex PCR. This sample has some 150,000 clones, with about 94% found just once. The specimen was PBMCs. Receptors originate from a man between 60 and 75 years old with colorectal cancer.

This sequence joins TRBV12-3 or TRBV12-4 and TRBJ2-3; D gene uncertain. V was cut by 1 base and J by 3 bases, with 5 bases left in between. This CDR3 is built from 13 residues. This CDR3 reads CASSLVETDTQYF. The CDR3 DNA reads as TGTGCCAGCAGTTTAGTAGAGACAGATACGCAGTATTTT.

The V call is TRBV11-2, the J call TRBJ1-2; the D is unclear. This CDR3 has 12 residues. Germline lookup yields CDR1 SGHAT and CDR2 FQNNGV. The V end was cut by 0 bases, the J end by 5 bases, with 4 bases between. The CDR3 sequence: CASSLEEYGYTF. CDR3 DNA: TGTGCCAGCAGCTTAGAAGAGTATGGCTACACCTTC.

This chain uses TRBV7-2 with TRBJ2-5; the D gene is possibly TRBD1 (5 bases). Looked up from germline, CDR1 is SGHTA and CDR2 is FQGNSA. V was pared by 5 bases and J by 2 bases, with 15 bases between. CDR3 length: 15 amino acids. The CDR3 loop reads CASSPTGNPQETQYF. Here the CDR3 DNA reads TGTGCCAGCAGCCCCACAGGAAATCCTCAAGAGACCCAGTACTTC.

The V and J genes are TRBV9 and TRBJ2-7; D tentatively reads TRBD1 or TRBD2 (6 bases each). V was trimmed by 3 bases and J by 4 bases, leaving 14 bases between them. The germline CDR1 and CDR2 sequences are SGDLS and YYNGEE. This CDR3 region has 14 residues. As DNA, the CDR3 is TGTGCCAGCAGCGAGGGGGGCAGGGATTACGAGCAGTACTTC. Translated: CASSEGGRDYEQYF.

The rearrangement uses TRBV2 and TRBJ1-6, with 7 positions matching TRBD1. There are 14 residues in the CDR3. Germline CDR1 reads SNHLY; CDR2 reads FYNNEI. V trimming: 3 bases; J trimming: 8 bases; junction bases outside the gene matches: 4. Here the CDR3 reads CASSDQGGDSPLHF. CDR3 DNA sequence: TGTGCCAGCAGTGACCAGGGGGGGGATTCACCCCTCCACTTT.

This chain links TRBV6-4 with TRBJ2-7; D is unclear. Trimming left V 2 bases short and J 6 bases short, with 11 bases between. CDR1 is MRHNA and CDR2 is SNTAGT in the germline V gene. The CDR3 totals 13 residues. CDR3 sequence: CASSDGQVLEQYF. CDR3 DNA: TGTGCCAGCAGTGACGGTCAGGTCCTCGAGCAGTACTTC.

J is TRBJ2-3 and V is TRBV11-3; D remains ambiguous. Germline lookup yields CDR1 SGHNT and CDR2 YENEEA. The V end was cut by 2 bases, the J end by 5 bases, with 11 bases between. The length of the CDR3 is 14 residues. For the CDR3, the DNA is TGTGCCAGCAGCTTAAGCCGGGCCCAAGATACGCAGTATTTT. It translates to CASSLSRAQDTQYF. The full variable domain, rest sourced from reference TRBV11-3 and TRBJ2-3, is EAGVVQSPRYKIIEKKQPVAFWCNPISGHNTLYWYLQNLGQGPELLIRYENEEAVDDSQLPKDRFSAERLKGVDSTLKIQPAELGDSAVYLCASSLSRAQDTQYFGPGTRLTVL.

The rearrangement uses TRBV7-9 and TRBJ2-2, with 8 bases aligning to TRBD1. The CDR3 is 14 residues long. Trimming removed 4 bases from V and 7 bases from J; junction bases left unmatched: 5. In germline, CDR1 is SEHNR, CDR2 FQNEAQ (reference sequence). The CDR3 protein is CASSSPGGIGELFF. The CDR3 DNA reads as TGTGCCAGCAGCTCGCCAGGGGGCATCGGGGAGCTGTTTTTT.

The table lists this clone with a few counts. The gene calls are TRBV6-1 and TRBJ1-5; 8 bases fit TRBD1. There are 17 residues in the CDR3. From germline, CDR1 is MNHNS and CDR2 SASEGT. Trimming at V came to 3 bases and at J to 0 bases, leaving 7 bases not matched to a gene. CDR3 amino acids: CASSDQGAFNSNQPQHF. The CDR3 nucleotides read TGTGCCAGCAGTGACCAGGGGGCGTTTAATAGCAATCAGCCCCAGCATTTT.

The rearrangement uses TRBV6-6 and TRBJ1-1; maybe TRBD1 (6 bases). Germline V CDR1 and CDR2: MNHNY, SVGAGI (reference sequence). The CDR3 is 14 residues long. Trimming took 2 bases from V and 4 from J, leaving 11 bases between them. The CDR3 loop reads CASSYGGGRTEAFF. In nucleotides, the CDR3 is TGTGCCAGCAGTTACGGAGGGGGGCGCACTGAAGCTTTCTTT.

This chain uses TRBV7-2 with TRBJ1-1; 7 bases agree with TRBD1. The CDR3 runs 15 residues. J gave up 0 bases and V 5 bases, and 6 bases lay outside the gene matches. Germline values: CDR1 SGHTA, CDR2 FQGNSA. This chain's CDR3 is CASSLHRGLNTEAFF. In DNA form, the CDR3 reads TGTGCCAGCAGCCTTCACAGGGGATTGAACACTGAAGCTTTCTTT.

The CDR3 DNA sequence: TGTGCCAGCAGCCTCCGGGACAGGGGCGTTAACACTGAAGCTTTCTTT. Its protein product is CASSLRDRGVNTEAFF. The genes are TRBV3-1 (or the pseudogene TRBV3-2) and TRBJ1-1; 10 bases map to TRBD1. Germline V CDR1 and CDR2: LGHDT, YNNKEL (reference sequence). The CDR3 is 16 residues long. V lost 4 bases, J lost 2 bases, and 7 bases stayed unmatched.

The gene calls are TRBV5-1 and TRBJ2-7; 9 bases are a match to TRBD1. After removal of 4 bases from V and 2 bases from J, the junction contained 10 bases not matched to a gene. Germline-derived CDR1 and CDR2 are SGHRS and YFSETQ. CDR3 length equals 16 residues. CDR3 nucleotides: TGCGCCAGCAGCCCTGGACAGGGGATGCCCCCCTACGAGCAGTACTTC. As protein: CASSPGQGMPPYEQYF.

V and J are TRBV14 and TRBJ2-1; 13 nucleotides line up with TRBD2. This CDR3 has 19 residues. CDR1 SGHDN and CDR2 FVKESK come from the germline V gene. After removal of 4 bases from V and 3 bases from J, the junction contained 12 bases not matched to a gene. CDR3 region: CASSPTVKLAGGSYNEQFF. DNA for the CDR3: TGTGCCAGCAGCCCCACCGTTAAACTAGCGGGGGGGAGCTACAATGAGCAGTTCTTC.

J is TRBJ1-4 and V is TRBV2, with no clear D. The CDR3 consists of 14 residues. Looked up from germline, CDR1 is SNHLY and CDR2 is FYNNEI. Trimming took 1 base from V and 3 from J, leaving 6 bases between them. The CDR3, as DNA: TGTGCCAGCAGTGAAGGGCAGCCTAATGAAAAACTGTTTTTT. It codes for CASSEGQPNEKLFF.

This sequence joins TRBV25-1 and TRBJ1-4; D not certain. Trimming stripped 6 bases from V and 3 bases from J, with 8 bases between. The CDR3 covers 13 residues. Germline lookup yields CDR1 MGHDK and CDR2 SYGVNS. CDR3 nucleotides: TGTGCCAGCAGGGGGTTAGCTAATGAAAAACTGTTTTTT. This encodes CASRGLANEKLFF.

The chain links TRBV30 to TRBJ2-6; maybe TRBD1 (6 bases). V lost 3 bases to trimming and J lost 2 bases, with 11 bases between them. CDR1 is GTSNPN, CDR2 SVGIG, per germline (reference sequence). The CDR3 sequence is 15 residues long. The CDR3 protein is CAWSPDSPGANVLTF. DNA for the CDR3: TGTGCCTGGAGCCCGGACAGCCCTGGGGCCAACGTCCTGACTTTC.

The chain's CDR3 is CASSQPGTASTDTQYF. The DNA of the CDR3 is TGTGCCAGCAGCCAACCCGGGACAGCGAGCACAGATACGCAGTATTTT. The chain joins TRBV4-2 to TRBJ2-3; TRBD1 matches 7 bases. Germline lookup yields CDR1 LGHNA and CDR2 YNFKEQ. This CDR3 has 16 residues. The J segment lost 0 bases and the V segment lost 2 bases, leaving 5 bases of the junction unmatched.